Listed below are T cell receptor beta chains from one sample, sequenced in a study of CD8 T cells in ankylosing spondylitis. MiXCR was run by TCRdb on the 5' RACE reads, yielding one entry per CDR3 protein. The data hold just over 350,000 distinct CDR3 sequences, with approximately 22% observed a single time. Sequenced material: blood, either unsorted or a sorted T cell fraction (not recorded which). These receptors all stem from a male donor with ankylosing spondylitis or in good health (not recorded which). Both conserved end residues are part of each CDR3. The D gene is left open where the match is weak.

length	V	J	D	CDR3
18	TRBV11-1	TRBJ2-5	TRBD2	CASSLVLIAAGGQETQYF
16	TRBV7-9	TRBJ2-7	.	CASSSRRALEGGEQYF
13	TRBV4-2	TRBJ2-1	.	CASSQGGGDEQFF
15	TRBV12-3/TRBV12-4	TRBJ1-1	TRBD1	CASSLAAGGSTEAFF
16	TRBV5-1	TRBJ2-7	TRBD1	CASSLFGRGQSYEQYF
13	TRBV6-5	TRBJ2-7	.	CASSYSMRGEQYF
12	TRBV12-3/TRBV12-4	TRBJ1-5	.	CASSASVLSQHF
16	TRBV29-1	TRBJ2-7	TRBD1	CSVGGPWDRGSYEQYF
14	TRBV18	TRBJ2-3	.	CASSPVGVTDTQYF
15	TRBV12-3/TRBV12-4	TRBJ2-1	TRBD2	CASSLSAGGPHEQFF
13	TRBV25-1	TRBJ2-3	.	CASRWGGTDTQYF
14	TRBV12-3/TRBV12-4	TRBJ2-5	.	CASSFRGTQETQYF
15	TRBV5-5	TRBJ1-1	.	CASSSTHNMNTEAFF
15	TRBV7-9	TRBJ2-1	TRBD1	CASSFGQGVYNEQFF
16	TRBV12-3/TRBV12-4	TRBJ1-6	.	CASSSPPEGYNSPLHF
17	TRBV12-3/TRBV12-4	TRBJ2-3	TRBD1	CASSRWTGAPSTDTQYF
17	TRBV3-1	TRBJ2-3	TRBD1	CASSQGPGTGATDTQYF
15	TRBV11-2	TRBJ2-1	.	CASSPDPPPGNEQFF
13	TRBV18	TRBJ1-2	.	CASSLGPYYGYTF
15	TRBV19	TRBJ2-3	TRBD2	CASSTGLAGVDTQYF
17	TRBV24-1	TRBJ2-2	.	CATSDKPGLRNTGELFF
15	TRBV7-9	TRBJ2-7	.	CASSLGPGATYEQYF
13	TRBV10-2	TRBJ2-1	TRBD2	CASASGGAIEQFF
16	TRBV12-3/TRBV12-4	TRBJ1-4	TRBD1	CASRLTPGTGIEKLFF
16	TRBV11-3	TRBJ2-1	.	CASSLDKGGFRNEQFF
15	TRBV24-1	TRBJ2-2	.	CATRARQGHTGELFF
13	TRBV5-6	TRBJ2-2	.	CASSRSNTGELFF
13	TRBV12-3/TRBV12-4	TRBJ2-5	.	CATGTRESETQYF
16	TRBV7-9	TRBJ2-1	.	CASSPPVGRVFDEQFF